This T cell receptor (beta chain) was sequenced for a study of blood T cells in healthy people across ages. Healthy Caucasian individuals from Russia aged 6 to 90 were enrolled as donors. It was with a sample-barcoded 5' primer and a J-beta primer mix that a second PCR of about 6 to 12 cycles was run. TCRdb reanalysed the 5' RACE reads using MiXCR and keeps one entry per CDR3 protein. The table records hundreds of thousands of distinct CDR3 sequences, over 45% of them present only once. Findings of the study overall: Unsorted PBMC material precluded a definitive naive versus antigen-experienced comparison. Roughly linear age-related decline in beta diversity appeared, significant by age approximately 43. Higher diversity, along with more naive CD4+ cells, distinguished long-lived donors from aged donors.

With respect to this clonotype: Its antigen is unidentified.

V lost 5 bases and J lost 2, with 8 bases in between. CDR1 and CDR2 from the germline V gene are SGHTA and FQGNSA. The CDR3 consists of 13 residues. The sequence derives from a woman aged 55-70 years in good health. The sequenced sample consisted of blood. The chain is built from TRBV7-2 and TRBJ2-3, with D unclear. The CDR3 loop reads CASSVPDTDTQYF. CDR3 sequence (DNA): TGTGCCAGCAGCGTTCCAGACACAGATACGCAGTATTTT.